The rows below give T cell receptor beta chains drawn from one sample of a study of T cell repertoires in cytomegalovirus infection. TCRdb reanalysed the reads using MiXCR and keeps one entry per CDR3 protein. The sample has roughly 920,000 distinct CDR3 sequences; more than 25% are singletons. No antigen has been assigned to these receptors. Here the sequenced sample was cultured CD8+ T cells from PBMCs, taken from culture after CMV antigen stimulation. The receptors shown here come from a human donor in good health (CMV status not recorded). Some clones in this sample may be carry-over from other donors' samples. Each CDR3 is given with its conserved first and last residue. D genes are given only for firm matches. Expanded clones get a size class; other rows say once, few or many, or leave the size out.

d_call: TRBD1; j_call: TRBJ1-2; v_call: TRBV27; clone_size: .; cdr3_nt: TGTGCCAGCAAAGGCCCAGTTGCGGGACAGAATTATGGCTACACCTTC; cdr3_aa: CASKGPVAGQNYGYTF
d_call: TRBD1; j_call: TRBJ2-7; v_call: TRBV27; clone_size: .; cdr3_nt: TGTGCCAGCAGTTTATCTAGGACAGGGGGCTCCGAGCAGTACTTC; cdr3_aa: CASSLSRTGGSEQYF
d_call: .; j_call: TRBJ1-6; v_call: TRBV4-2; clone_size: few; cdr3_nt: TGTGCCAGCAGCCAAGGTGTGACCAGCTCCTATAATTCACCCCTCCACTTT; cdr3_aa: CASSQGVTSSYNSPLHF
d_call: .; j_call: TRBJ1-6; v_call: TRBV7-6; clone_size: .; cdr3_nt: TGTGCCAGCAGCCCACCGTGGAATAATTCACCCCTCCACTTT; cdr3_aa: CASSPPWNNSPLHF
d_call: .; j_call: TRBJ2-2; v_call: TRBV6-6; clone_size: few; cdr3_nt: TGTGCCAGCAGTACCCTCCGGGACACCCCCTTAGACACCGGGGAGCTGTTTTTT; cdr3_aa: CASSTLRDTPLDTGELFF
d_call: TRBD1; j_call: TRBJ1-2; v_call: TRBV6-6; clone_size: .; cdr3_nt: TGTGCCAGCAGTTACCTAATCAAGACAGGGAGGGCGCCGGCTAACTATGGCTACACCTTC; cdr3_aa: CASSYLIKTGRAPANYGYTF
d_call: TRBD1; j_call: TRBJ2-7; v_call: TRBV7-9; clone_size: few; cdr3_nt: TGTGCCAGCAGCTCCCCGGACAGGGAGCCATCAGGGCAGTACTTC; cdr3_aa: CASSSPDREPSGQYF
d_call: TRBD2; j_call: TRBJ2-1; v_call: TRBV12-3/TRBV12-4; clone_size: few; cdr3_nt: TGTGCCAGCTTTTCGGCAGGGACTAGCGTGCTCCAGATCTTC; cdr3_aa: CASFSAGTSVLQIF
d_call: .; j_call: TRBJ1-2; v_call: TRBV20-1; clone_size: .; cdr3_nt: TGCAGTGCTAGACCCACTGCCCATGGCTACACCTTC; cdr3_aa: CSARPTAHGYTF
d_call: .; j_call: TRBJ1-5; v_call: TRBV19; clone_size: few; cdr3_nt: TGTGCCAGTAGTATAAACCGGGCTAAAAATCAGCCCCAGCATTTT; cdr3_aa: CASSINRAKNQPQHF
d_call: .; j_call: TRBJ2-1; v_call: TRBV7-2; clone_size: many; cdr3_nt: TGTGCCAGCAGCACCTCTTGGAATGAGCAGTTCTTC; cdr3_aa: CASSTSWNEQFF
d_call: .; j_call: TRBJ2-1; v_call: TRBV6-6; clone_size: once; cdr3_nt: TGTGCCAACAGTGAGGGACACCTCAATGAGCAGTTCTTC; cdr3_aa: CANSEGHLNEQFF
d_call: TRBD1; j_call: TRBJ1-1; v_call: TRBV6-5; clone_size: once; cdr3_nt: TGTGCCAGCAGAACAGGGGGGGGGATGAACACTGAAGCTTTCTTT; cdr3_aa: CASRTGGGMNTEAFF
d_call: TRBD2; j_call: TRBJ2-3; v_call: TRBV27; clone_size: .; cdr3_nt: TGTGCCAGCAGTTTATGGGGACTAGCGGGGGGGCCAGGGGGCACAGATACGCAGTATTTT; cdr3_aa: CASSLWGLAGGPGGTDTQYF
d_call: .; j_call: TRBJ1-5; v_call: TRBV6-4; clone_size: .; cdr3_nt: TGTGCCAGCAGGACTGGAGGTTACGTTCCGGGACCTCTCAGTAGAGTCAGTCAGCCCCAGCATTTT; cdr3_aa: CASRTGGYVPGPLSRVSQPQHF
d_call: TRBD2; j_call: TRBJ2-1; v_call: TRBV7-2; clone_size: .; cdr3_nt: TGTGCCAGCAGCTCCGGGGGGGCCCCTTACAATGAGCAGTTCTTC; cdr3_aa: CASSSGGAPYNEQFF